Following are 10 T cell receptor beta chains from one sample sequenced in a study of OX40 agonist ivuxolimab in advanced cancers. Method: immunoSEQ multiplex PCR; TCRdb's copy keeps in-frame clones and lacks some. The table has about 83,000 clones, approximately 84% seen once; the top ten hold 6.5% to 8%. The material sequenced was CD4+ or CD8+ T cells sorted from blood, taken in a trial of the OX40 agonist ivuxolimab. The receptors here all came from an adult with an advanced solid tumor such as melanoma, head and neck, liver or kidney cancer.

The genes are TRBV21-1 and TRBJ2-2; the D call of TRBD2 is as the table states it, not checked on the DNA. TRBV21-1 is described as a pseudogene. CDR3 length equals 10 residues. The CDR3 DNA reads as TGTGCCAGCAGCGAGGAGGTGGGCCATTTT. As protein: CASSEEVGHF.

This chain uses TRBV28 with TRBJ2-2, with 12 positions matching TRBD2. Trimming took 3 bases from V and 7 from J; bases not matched to a gene: 15. The CDR3 runs 19 residues. In germline, CDR1 is MDHEN, CDR2 SYDVKM. The CDR3 sequence: CASSFLGLAGGPLGGELFF. The CDR3 nucleotides read TGTGCCAGCAGTTTTTTGGGACTAGCGGGCGGACCTCTAGGCGGGGAGCTGTTTTTT.

The gene calls are TRBV5-4 and TRBJ1-6; D uncertain. Trimming removed 4 bases from V and 7 bases from J, with 12 bases in between. The CDR3 consists of 14 residues. The germline CDR1 and CDR2 sequences are SGHNT and YYREEE (reference sequence). The CDR3 nucleotides read TGTGCCAGCAGCCTAGGGCAGGCCAATTCACCCCTCCACTTT. Protein: CASSLGQANSPLHF.

The V call is TRBV9, the J call TRBJ2-7; maybe TRBD1 (5 bases). V was clipped by 2 bases and J by 5 bases, with 8 bases between them. This CDR3 is built from 12 residues. In germline, CDR1 is SGDLS, CDR2 YYNGEE. This CDR3 reads CASSVGRDEQYF. The CDR3 region has the DNA TGTGCCAGCAGCGTGGGCAGGGACGAGCAGTACTTC.

This chain uses TRBV20-1 with TRBJ1-2; no clear D. Germline CDR1 and CDR2: DFQATT and SNEGSKA (reference sequence). The CDR3 is 11 amino acids. Trimming shortened V by 6 bases and J by 1 base, and 6 bases separated the two germline ends. In DNA form, the CDR3 reads TGCAGTGCCTTGAGTAACTATGGCTACACCTTC. Translating it yields CSALSNYGYTF.

The DNA for the CDR3 is TGCGCCAGCAGCCAAGGTGGCAGACGCTCCTACGAGCAGTACTTC. This translates into CASSQGGRRSYEQYF. The chain has TRBV4-1 and TRBJ2-7; D ambiguous. V dropped 1 base and J dropped 0 bases, with 10 bases sitting between them. Per the germline V gene, CDR1 is MGHRA and CDR2 is YSYEKL. This CDR3 spans 15 amino acids.

The chain couples TRBV7-6 to TRBJ2-1; no clear D. V was trimmed by 3 bases and J by 5 bases, leaving 14 bases between them. There are 15 residues in the CDR3. In germline, CDR1 is SGHVS, CDR2 FNYEAQ. The CDR3 loop is CASSFDLRNNNEQFF. The CDR3 nucleotides read TGTGCCAGCAGCTTTGATTTACGCAATAACAATGAGCAGTTCTTC.

V is TRBV5-1 and J is TRBJ1-5; unclear D gene. V was trimmed by 4 bases and J by 4 bases, leaving 9 bases between them. CDR3 length equals 13 residues. Germline values: CDR1 SGHRS, CDR2 YFSETQ. The CDR3 region has the DNA TGCGCCAGCAGCGCCACTTATAATCAGCCCCAGCATTTT. This encodes CASSATYNQPQHF.

V is TRBV27 and J is TRBJ1-4; 8 bases agree with TRBD1. Germline CDR1 is MNHEY and CDR2 is SMNVEV (reference sequence). CDR3 size: 13 residues. Trimming removed 3 bases from V and 10 bases from J; junction bases left unmatched: 4. CDR3 amino acids: CASSFQGAGKLFF. In DNA, the CDR3 is TGTGCCAGCAGTTTTCAGGGGGCAGGAAAACTGTTTTTT.

The sample holds one count of this clone. CDR3 nucleotides: TGCAGCGTCGTGGACCACGCGGGCGACTACACCTTC. Translation: CSVVDHAGDYTF. The rearrangement links TRBV29-1 to TRBJ1-2; D uncertain. The CDR3 totals 12 residues. V was shortened by 6 bases and J by 10 bases, with 18 bases between the two germline ends. CDR1 and CDR2 (germline): SQVTM, ANQGSEA.